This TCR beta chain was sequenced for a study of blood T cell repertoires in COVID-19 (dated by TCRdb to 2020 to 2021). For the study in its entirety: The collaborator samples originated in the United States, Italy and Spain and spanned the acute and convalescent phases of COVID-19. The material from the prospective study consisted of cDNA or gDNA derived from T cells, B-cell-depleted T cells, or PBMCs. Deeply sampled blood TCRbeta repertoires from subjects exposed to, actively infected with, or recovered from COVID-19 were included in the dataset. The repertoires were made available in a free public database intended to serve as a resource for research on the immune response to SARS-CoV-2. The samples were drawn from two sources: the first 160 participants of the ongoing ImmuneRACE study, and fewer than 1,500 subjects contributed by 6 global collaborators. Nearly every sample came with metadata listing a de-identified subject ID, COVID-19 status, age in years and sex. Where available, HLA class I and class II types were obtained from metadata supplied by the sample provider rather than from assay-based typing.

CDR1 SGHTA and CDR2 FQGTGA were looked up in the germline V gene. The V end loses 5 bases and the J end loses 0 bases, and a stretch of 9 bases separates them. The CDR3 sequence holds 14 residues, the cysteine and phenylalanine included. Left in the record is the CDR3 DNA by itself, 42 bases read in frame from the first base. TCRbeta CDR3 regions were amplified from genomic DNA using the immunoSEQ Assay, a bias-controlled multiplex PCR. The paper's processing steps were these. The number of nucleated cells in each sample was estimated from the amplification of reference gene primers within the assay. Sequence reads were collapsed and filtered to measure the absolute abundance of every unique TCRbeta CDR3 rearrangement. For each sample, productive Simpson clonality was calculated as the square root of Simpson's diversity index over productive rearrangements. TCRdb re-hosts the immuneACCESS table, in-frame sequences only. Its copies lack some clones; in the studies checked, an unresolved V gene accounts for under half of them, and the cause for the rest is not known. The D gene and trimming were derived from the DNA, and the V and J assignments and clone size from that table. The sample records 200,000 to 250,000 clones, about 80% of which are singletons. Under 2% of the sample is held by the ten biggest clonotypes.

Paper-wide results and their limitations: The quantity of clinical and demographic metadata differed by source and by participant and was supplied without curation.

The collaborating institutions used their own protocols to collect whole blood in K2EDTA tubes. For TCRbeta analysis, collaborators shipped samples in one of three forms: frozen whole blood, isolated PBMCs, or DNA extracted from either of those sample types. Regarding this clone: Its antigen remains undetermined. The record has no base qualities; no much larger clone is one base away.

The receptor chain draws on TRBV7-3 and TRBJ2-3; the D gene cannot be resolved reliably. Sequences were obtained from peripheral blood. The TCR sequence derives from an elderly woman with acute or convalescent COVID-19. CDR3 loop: CASSPSQSTDTQYF. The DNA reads TGTGCCAGCAGCCCCTCACAAAGCACAGATACGCAGTATTTT.